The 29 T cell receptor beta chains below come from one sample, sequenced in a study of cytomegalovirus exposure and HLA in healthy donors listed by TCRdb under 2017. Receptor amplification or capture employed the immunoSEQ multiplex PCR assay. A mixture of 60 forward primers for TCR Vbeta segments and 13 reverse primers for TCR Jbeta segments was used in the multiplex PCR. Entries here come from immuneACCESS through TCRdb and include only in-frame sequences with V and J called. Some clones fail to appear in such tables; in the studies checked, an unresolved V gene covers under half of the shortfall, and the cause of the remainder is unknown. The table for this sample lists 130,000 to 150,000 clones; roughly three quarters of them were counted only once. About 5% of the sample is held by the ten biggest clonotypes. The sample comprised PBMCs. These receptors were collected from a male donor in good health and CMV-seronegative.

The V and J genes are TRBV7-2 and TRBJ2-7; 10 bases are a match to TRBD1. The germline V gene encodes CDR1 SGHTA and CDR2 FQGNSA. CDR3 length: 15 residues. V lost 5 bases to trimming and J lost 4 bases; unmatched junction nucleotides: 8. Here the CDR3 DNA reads TGTGCCAGCAGCCCCACCGCGGGACAGGGGTACGAGCAGTACTTC. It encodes CASSPTAGQGYEQYF.

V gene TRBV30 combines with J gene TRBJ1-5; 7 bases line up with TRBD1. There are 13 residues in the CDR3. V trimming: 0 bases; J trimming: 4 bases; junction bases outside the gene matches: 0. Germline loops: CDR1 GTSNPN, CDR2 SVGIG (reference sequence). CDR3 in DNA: TGTGCCTGGAGTGTACAGGGGAATCAGCCCCAGCATTTT. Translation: CAWSVQGNQPQHF.

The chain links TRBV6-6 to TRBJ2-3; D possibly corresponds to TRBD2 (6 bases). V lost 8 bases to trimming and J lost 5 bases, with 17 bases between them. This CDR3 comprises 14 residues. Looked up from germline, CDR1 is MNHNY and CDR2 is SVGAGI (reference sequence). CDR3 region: CASLFGGTLDTQYF. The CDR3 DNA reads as TGTGCCAGCTTATTCGGAGGGACGTTAGATACGCAGTATTTT.

The CDR3 DNA sequence: TGTGCCAGCAGCTTAATTCCAGGGGGCCATAATGAGCAGTTCTTC. Protein product: CASSLIPGGHNEQFF. This chain connects TRBV7-3 to TRBJ2-1, with 8 bases fitting TRBD1. The CDR3 has 15 amino acids. V lost 1 base, J lost 7 bases, and 6 bases stayed unmatched. The germline V gene encodes CDR1 SGHTA and CDR2 FQGTGA.

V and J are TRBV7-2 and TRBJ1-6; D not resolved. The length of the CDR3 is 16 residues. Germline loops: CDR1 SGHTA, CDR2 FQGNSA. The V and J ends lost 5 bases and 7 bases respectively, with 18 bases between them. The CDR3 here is CASSPGFPGRNSPLHF. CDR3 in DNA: TGTGCCAGCAGCCCGGGATTTCCGGGGAGAAATTCACCCCTCCACTTT.

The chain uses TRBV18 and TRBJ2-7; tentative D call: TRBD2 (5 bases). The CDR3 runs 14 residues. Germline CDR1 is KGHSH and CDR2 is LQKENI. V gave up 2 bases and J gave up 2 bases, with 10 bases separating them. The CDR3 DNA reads TGTGCCAGCTCACCAGTTGGACTGGCCTACGAGCAGTACTTC. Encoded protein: CASSPVGLAYEQYF.

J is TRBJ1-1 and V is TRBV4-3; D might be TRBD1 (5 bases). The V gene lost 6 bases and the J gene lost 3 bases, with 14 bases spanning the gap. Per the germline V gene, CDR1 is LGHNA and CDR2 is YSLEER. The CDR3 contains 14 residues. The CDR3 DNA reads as TGCGCCAGCAGGGTTGGGGGAGGCGACACTGAAGCTTTCTTT. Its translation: CASRVGGGDTEAFF.

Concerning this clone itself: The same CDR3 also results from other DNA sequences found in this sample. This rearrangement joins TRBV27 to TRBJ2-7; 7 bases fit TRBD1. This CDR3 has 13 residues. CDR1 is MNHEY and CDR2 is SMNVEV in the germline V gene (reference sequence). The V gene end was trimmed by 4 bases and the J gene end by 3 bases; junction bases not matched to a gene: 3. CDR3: CASSYGQDYEQYF. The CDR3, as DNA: TGTGCCAGCAGTTACGGACAGGACTACGAGCAGTACTTC.

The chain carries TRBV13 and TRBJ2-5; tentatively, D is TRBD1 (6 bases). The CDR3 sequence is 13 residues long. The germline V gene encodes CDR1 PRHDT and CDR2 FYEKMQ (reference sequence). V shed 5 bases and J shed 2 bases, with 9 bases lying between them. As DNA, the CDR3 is TGTGCCAGCAGCGGGACACCTCAAGAGACCCAGTACTTC. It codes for CASSGTPQETQYF.

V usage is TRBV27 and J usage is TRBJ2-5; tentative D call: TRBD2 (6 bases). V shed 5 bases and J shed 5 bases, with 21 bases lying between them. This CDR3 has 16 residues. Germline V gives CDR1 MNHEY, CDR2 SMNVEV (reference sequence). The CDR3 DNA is TGTGCCAGCAGTCTGATCGCGCGGACGGCGGGGGAGACCCAGTACTTC. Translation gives CASSLIARTAGETQYF.

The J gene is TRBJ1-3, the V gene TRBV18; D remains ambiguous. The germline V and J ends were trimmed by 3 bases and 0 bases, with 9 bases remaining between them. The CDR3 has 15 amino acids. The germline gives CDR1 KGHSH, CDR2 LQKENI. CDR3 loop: CASSPLIVSGNTIYF. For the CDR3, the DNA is TGTGCCAGCTCACCCCTGATAGTCTCTGGAAACACCATATATTTT. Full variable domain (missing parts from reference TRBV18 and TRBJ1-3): NAGVMQNPRHLVRRRGQEARLRCSPMKGHSHVYWYRQLPEEGLKFMVYLQKENIIDESGMPKERFSAEFPKEGPSILRIQQVVRGDSAAYFCASSPLIVSGNTIYFGEGSWLTVV.

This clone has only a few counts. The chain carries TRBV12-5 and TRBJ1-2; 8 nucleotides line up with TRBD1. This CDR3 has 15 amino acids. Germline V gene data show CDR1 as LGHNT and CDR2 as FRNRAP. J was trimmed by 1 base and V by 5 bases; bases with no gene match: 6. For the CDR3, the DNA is TGTGCTAGTGGTACCTACACAGGGGGTAACTATGGCTACACCTTC. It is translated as CASGTYTGGNYGYTF.

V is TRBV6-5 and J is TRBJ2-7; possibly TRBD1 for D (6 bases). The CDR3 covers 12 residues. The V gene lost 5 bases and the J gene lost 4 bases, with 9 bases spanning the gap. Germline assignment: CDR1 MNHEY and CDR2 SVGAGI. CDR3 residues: CASSKDRYEQYF. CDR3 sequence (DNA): TGTGCCAGCAGTAAGGACAGATACGAGCAGTACTTC.

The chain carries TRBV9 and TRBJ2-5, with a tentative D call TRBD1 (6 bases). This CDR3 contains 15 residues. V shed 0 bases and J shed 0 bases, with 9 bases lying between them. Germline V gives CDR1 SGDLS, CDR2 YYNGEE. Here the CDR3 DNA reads TGTGCCAGCAGCGTAGGGGGGCGGCACCAAGAGACCCAGTACTTC. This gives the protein CASSVGGRHQETQYF. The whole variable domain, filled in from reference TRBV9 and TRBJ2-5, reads DSGVTQTPKHLITATGQRVTLRCSPRSGDLSVYWYQQSLDQGLQFLIQYYNGEERAKGNILERFSAQQFPDLHSELNLSSLELGDSALYFCASSVGGRHQETQYFGPGTRLLVL.

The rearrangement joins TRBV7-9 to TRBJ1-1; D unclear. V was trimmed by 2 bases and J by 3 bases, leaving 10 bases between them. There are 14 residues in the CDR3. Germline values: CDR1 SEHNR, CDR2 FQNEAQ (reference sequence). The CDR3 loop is CASSLTGSDTEAFF. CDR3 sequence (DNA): TGTGCCAGCAGCTTAACTGGCAGCGACACTGAAGCTTTCTTT.

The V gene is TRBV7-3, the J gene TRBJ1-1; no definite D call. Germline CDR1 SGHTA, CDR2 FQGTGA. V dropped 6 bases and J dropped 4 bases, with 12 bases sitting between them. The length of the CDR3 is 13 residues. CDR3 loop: CASRAPEGTEAFF. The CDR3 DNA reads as TGTGCCAGCAGGGCCCCGGAGGGCACTGAAGCTTTCTTT.

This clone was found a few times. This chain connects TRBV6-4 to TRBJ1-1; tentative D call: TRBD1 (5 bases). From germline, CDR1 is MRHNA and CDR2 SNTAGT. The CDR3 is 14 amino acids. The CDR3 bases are TGTGAGGCATTGGGGGGAGGCGAGAATACTGAAGCTTTCTTT. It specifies CEALGGGENTEAFF.

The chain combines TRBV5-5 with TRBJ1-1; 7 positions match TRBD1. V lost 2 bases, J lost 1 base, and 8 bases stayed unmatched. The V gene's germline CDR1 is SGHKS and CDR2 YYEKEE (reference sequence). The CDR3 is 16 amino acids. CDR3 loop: CASSLNAQGRNTEAFF. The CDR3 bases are TGTGCCAGCAGCTTAAACGCACAGGGGCGGAACACTGAAGCTTTCTTT.

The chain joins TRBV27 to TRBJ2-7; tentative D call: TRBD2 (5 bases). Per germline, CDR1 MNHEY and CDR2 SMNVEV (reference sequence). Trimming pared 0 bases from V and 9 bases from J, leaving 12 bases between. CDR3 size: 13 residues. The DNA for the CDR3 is TGTGCCAGCAGTTTATCGGAGGTTGCAGGGCAGTACTTC. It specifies CASSLSEVAGQYF.

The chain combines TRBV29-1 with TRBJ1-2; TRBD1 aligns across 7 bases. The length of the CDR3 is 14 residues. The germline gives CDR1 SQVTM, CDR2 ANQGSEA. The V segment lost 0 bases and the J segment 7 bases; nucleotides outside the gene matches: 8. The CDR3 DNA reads TGCAGCGTTGAAGAAGTGACAGGGTCTTTTGGCTACACCTTC. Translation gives CSVEEVTGSFGYTF.

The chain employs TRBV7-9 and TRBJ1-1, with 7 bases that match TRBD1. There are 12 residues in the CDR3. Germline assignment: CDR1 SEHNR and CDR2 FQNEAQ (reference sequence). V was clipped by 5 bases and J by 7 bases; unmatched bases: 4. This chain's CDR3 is CASSPTGFEAFF. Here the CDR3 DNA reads TGTGCCAGCAGCCCGACAGGGTTTGAAGCTTTCTTT.

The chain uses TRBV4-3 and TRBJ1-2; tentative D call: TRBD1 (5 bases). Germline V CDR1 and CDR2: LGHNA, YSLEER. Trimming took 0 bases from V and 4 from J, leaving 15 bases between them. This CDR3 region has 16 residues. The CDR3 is CASSQDDETDIYGYTF. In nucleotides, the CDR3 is TGCGCCAGCAGCCAAGATGATGAGACAGACATCTATGGCTACACCTTC.

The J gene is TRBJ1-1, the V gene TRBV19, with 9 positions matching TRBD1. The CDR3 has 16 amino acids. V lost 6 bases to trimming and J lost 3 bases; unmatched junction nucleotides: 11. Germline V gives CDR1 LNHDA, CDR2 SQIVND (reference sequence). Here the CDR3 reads CASSRPGQGRHTEAFF. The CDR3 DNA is TGTGCCAGTAGCCGCCCGGGACAGGGACGTCACACTGAAGCTTTCTTT.

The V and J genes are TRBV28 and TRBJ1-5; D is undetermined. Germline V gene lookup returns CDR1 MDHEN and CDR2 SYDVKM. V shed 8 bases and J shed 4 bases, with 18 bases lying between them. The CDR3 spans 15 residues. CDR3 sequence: CASLPGGRDNQPQHF. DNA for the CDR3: TGTGCCAGCCTTCCTGGCGGTCGGGATAATCAGCCCCAGCATTTT. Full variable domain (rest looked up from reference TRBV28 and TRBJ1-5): DVKVTQSSRYLVKRTGEKVFLECVQDMDHENMFWYRQDPGLGLRLIYFSYDVKMKEKGDIPEGYSVSREKKERFSLILESASTNQTSMYLCASLPGGRDNQPQHFGDGTRLSIL.

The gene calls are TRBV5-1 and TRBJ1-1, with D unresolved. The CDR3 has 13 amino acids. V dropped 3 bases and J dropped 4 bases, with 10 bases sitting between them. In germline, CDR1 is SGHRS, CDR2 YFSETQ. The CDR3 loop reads CASSSSGSTEAFF. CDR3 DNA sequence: TGCGCCAGCAGCTCCTCTGGGAGCACTGAAGCTTTCTTT.

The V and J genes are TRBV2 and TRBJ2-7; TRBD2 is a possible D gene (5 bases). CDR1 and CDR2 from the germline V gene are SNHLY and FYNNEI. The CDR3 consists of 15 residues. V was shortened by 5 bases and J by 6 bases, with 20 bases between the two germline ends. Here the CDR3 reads CASSPGRLAGSEQYF. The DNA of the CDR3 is TGTGCCAGCAGTCCCGGACGACTGGCGGGTTCCGAGCAGTACTTC.

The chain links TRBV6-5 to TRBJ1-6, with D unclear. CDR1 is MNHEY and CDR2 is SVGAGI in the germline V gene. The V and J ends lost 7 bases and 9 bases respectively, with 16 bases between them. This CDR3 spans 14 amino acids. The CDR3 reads CASTYGGRFSPLHF. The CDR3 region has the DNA TGTGCCAGCACCTACGGAGGTCGTTTTTCACCCCTCCACTTT.

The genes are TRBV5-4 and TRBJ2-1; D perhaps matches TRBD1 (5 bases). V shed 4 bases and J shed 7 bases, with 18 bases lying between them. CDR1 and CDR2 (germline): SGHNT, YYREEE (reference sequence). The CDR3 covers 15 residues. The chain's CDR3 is CASSIVGQSRNEQFF. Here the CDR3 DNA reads TGTGCCAGCAGCATTGTGGGGCAGTCTCGGAATGAGCAGTTCTTC.

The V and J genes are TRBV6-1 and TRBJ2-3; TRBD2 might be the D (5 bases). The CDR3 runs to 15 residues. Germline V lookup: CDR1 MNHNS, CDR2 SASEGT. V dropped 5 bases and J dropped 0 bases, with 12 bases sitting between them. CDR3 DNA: TGTGCCAGCAGTTTGATCGGGGTCAGCACAGATACGCAGTATTTT. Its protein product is CASSLIGVSTDTQYF.